Listed here are 21 T cell receptor beta chains from one sample, sequenced in a study of T cell repertoires in cytomegalovirus infection. TCRdb reprocessed the reads with MiXCR, giving one entry per CDR3 protein. Of around 530,000 distinct CDR3 sequences in the sample, more than 15% were seen once. The material sequenced was CD8+ T cells from PBMCs. These TCRs come from a human donor in good health (CMV status not recorded). Some clones in this sample may be carry-over from other donors' samples.

This clonotype was seen many times. The genes are TRBV7-9 and TRBJ1-2; D possibly corresponds to TRBD1 (5 bases). CDR1 and CDR2 from the germline V gene are SEHNR and FQNEAQ (reference sequence). V lost 5 bases to trimming and J lost 2 bases, with 9 bases between them. The CDR3 totals 13 residues. The CDR3 DNA sequence: TGTGCCAGCAGCGCACAGGAGAACTATGGCTACACCTTC. It yields the protein CASSAQENYGYTF.

A few counts support this clonotype. This chain connects TRBV5-4 to TRBJ1-2; D is ambiguous. Germline V lookup: CDR1 SGHNT, CDR2 YYREEE (reference sequence). This CDR3 has 15 residues. Trimming cost V 1 base and J 3 bases, with 13 bases left between them. The CDR3, as DNA: TGTGCCAGCAGCTTGAAAAGGGAACTATACTATGGCTACACCTTC. This encodes CASSLKRELYYGYTF.

This rearrangement joins TRBV18 to TRBJ2-1; 13 nucleotides line up with TRBD2. The CDR3 has 16 residues. Germline V lookup: CDR1 KGHSH, CDR2 LQKENI. With 3 bases clipped from V and 5 bases from J, the junction kept 4 bases outside the gene matches. The CDR3 nucleotides read TGTGCCAGCTCACCTCCCGGGACTAGCGGGAACAATGAGCAGTTCTTC. Amino acid sequence: CASSPPGTSGNNEQFF.

The chain links TRBV13 to TRBJ2-3; 9 bases align to TRBD2. With V trimmed by 6 bases and J by 5 bases, 12 bases remained unmatched. The CDR3 spans 16 residues. Germline CDR1 reads PRHDT; CDR2 reads FYEKMQ (reference sequence). Here the CDR3 reads CASRITAGGPEDTQYF. The CDR3 nucleotides read TGTGCCAGCAGAATAACGGCGGGGGGGCCGGAAGATACGCAGTATTTT.

This clonotype was picked up many times. The rearrangement joins TRBV10-3 to TRBJ2-7, with 13 bases aligning to TRBD2. J was trimmed by 3 bases and V by 5 bases; bases with no gene match: 13. Germline V gene lookup returns CDR1 ENHRY and CDR2 SYGVKD. This CDR3 has 18 amino acids. CDR3 loop: CAISQTVHGTSGIYEQYF. The CDR3 coding sequence is TGTGCCATCAGTCAGACAGTTCACGGGACTAGCGGGATCTACGAGCAGTACTTC.

This rearrangement joins TRBV29-1 to TRBJ1-2; unclear D gene. This CDR3 has 13 amino acids. V was shortened by 7 bases and J by 8 bases, with 20 bases between the two germline ends. Germline V gives CDR1 SQVTM, CDR2 ANQGSEA. The CDR3 is CSALRREIDGYTF. The CDR3 nucleotides read TGCAGCGCATTAAGGCGAGAAATCGACGGCTACACCTTC.

The V and J genes are TRBV6-1 and TRBJ1-1, with no clear D. CDR1 MNHNS and CDR2 SASEGT come from the germline V gene. The CDR3 loop spans 14 amino acids. Trimming pared 8 bases from V and 5 bases from J, leaving 18 bases between. For the CDR3, the DNA is TGTGCCAGCCACCCGCCCATCCGAGCGACTGAAGCTTTCTTT. This gives the protein CASHPPIRATEAFF.

This rearrangement joins TRBV28 to TRBJ2-1; unclear D gene. Germline CDR1 is MDHEN and CDR2 is SYDVKM. This CDR3 has 16 amino acids. V lost 4 bases to trimming and J lost 0 bases, with 13 bases between them. DNA for the CDR3: TGTGCCAGCAGTTCTCGGACGTGGAGCTCCTACAATGAGCAGTTCTTC. It encodes CASSSRTWSSYNEQFF.

This clonotype was seen only a few times. This chain links TRBV27 with TRBJ2-7, with D possibly matching TRBD2 (5 bases). The CDR3 extends over 14 amino acids. The V gene's germline CDR1 is MNHEY and CDR2 SMNVEV (reference sequence). Trimming removed 6 bases at V and 2 bases at J, with 14 bases between. The DNA of the CDR3 is TGTGCCAGCAGCCCGGACTGGGGAACCTACGAGCAGTACTTC. It is translated as CASSPDWGTYEQYF.

This clonotype came up a few times. The rearrangement links TRBV7-8 to TRBJ1-2; no clear D gene. The CDR3 is 15 amino acids. Germline V gene lookup returns CDR1 SGHVS and CDR2 FQNEAQ. Trimming took 1 base from V and 4 from J, leaving 13 bases between them. The CDR3 is CASSLGAEAPYGYTF. The CDR3 DNA follows: TGTGCCAGCAGCTTAGGGGCGGAGGCTCCCTATGGCTACACCTTC.

This clonotype was recorded at least ten times. This chain connects TRBV27 to TRBJ2-7; D ambiguous. The V end lost 3 bases, the J end lost 1 base, and 7 bases lay between the germline ends. The germline V gene encodes CDR1 MNHEY and CDR2 SMNVEV (reference sequence). CDR3 length: 13 residues. The CDR3 protein is CASSLFRSYEQYF. As DNA, the CDR3 is TGTGCCAGCAGTTTGTTCAGATCCTACGAGCAGTACTTC.

The genes are TRBV5-6 and TRBJ1-2; the D gene is possibly TRBD1 (5 bases). The germline V gene encodes CDR1 SGHDT and CDR2 YYEEEE. This CDR3 contains 12 residues. V lost 9 bases, J lost 13 bases, and 22 bases lay in between. In nucleotides, the CDR3 is TGTGCCACAAAACTAGGGTCCGGGGCGTGCACCTTC. Residues: CATKLGSGACTF.

This clonotype was seen at least ten times. This rearrangement joins TRBV7-9 to TRBJ2-2; a possible D gene is TRBD1 (6 bases). The CDR3 has 15 amino acids. Per the germline V gene, CDR1 is SEHNR and CDR2 is FQNEAQ (reference sequence). V lost 2 bases to trimming and J lost 3 bases, with 10 bases between them. CDR3 sequence: CASSLWDTHTGELFF. The CDR3 coding sequence is TGTGCCAGCAGCTTATGGGACACTCACACCGGGGAGCTGTTTTTT.

About this clonotype itself: The CDR3 end shows no conserved phenylalanine or tryptophan, and so a read error is likely. The chain couples TRBV27 to TRBJ2-1; a weak D match, TRBD2 (6 bases). The CDR3 has 15 amino acids. Germline CDR1 MNHEY, CDR2 SMNVEV (reference sequence). The V gene lost 4 bases and the J gene lost 0 bases, with 10 bases spanning the gap. Here the CDR3 reads CASSSRGISYNEQFL. CDR3 coding DNA: TGTGCCAGCAGTTCACGGGGGATCTCCTACAATGAGCAGTTCTTA.

This clonotype was found a few times. V is TRBV2 and J is TRBJ1-2, with D perhaps TRBD1 (5 bases). CDR3 length equals 11 residues. Germline CDR1 is SNHLY and CDR2 is FYNNEI. V dropped 9 bases and J dropped 4 bases, with 9 bases sitting between them. CDR3 coding DNA: TGTGCCAGACAGGAAGTCTATGGCTACACCTTC. Translation: CARQEVYGYTF.

This clonotype was counted at least ten times. The gene calls are TRBV12-3 or TRBV12-4 and TRBJ2-1; D may be TRBD2 (6 bases). V was cut by 6 bases and J by 4 bases, with 10 bases left in between. This CDR3 is 13 amino acids long. CDR3 DNA sequence: TGTGCCAGCAGACCCGGGACTTACAATGAGCAGTTCTTC. This sequence encodes CASRPGTYNEQFF.

This clonotype appeared many times. J is TRBJ2-5 and V is TRBV6-1; D might be TRBD2 (6 bases). The V and J ends lost 7 bases and 3 bases respectively, with 18 bases between them. The CDR3 totals 15 residues. Germline V gives CDR1 MNHNS, CDR2 SASEGT. CDR3 bases: TGTGCCAGCACAGGTCTGGGGGGTAAGAAAGAGACCCAGTACTTC. It codes for CASTGLGGKKETQYF.

This clonotype was observed many times. The rearrangement joins TRBV12-3 or TRBV12-4 to TRBJ2-3, with unresolved D. This CDR3 contains 13 residues. Trimming cost V 6 bases and J 3 bases, with 10 bases left between them. The CDR3 loop reads CASSTSGTDTQYF. CDR3 in DNA: TGTGCCAGCAGCACATCCGGGACAGATACGCAGTATTTT.

This clonotype showed up many times. This sequence joins TRBV12-5 and TRBJ1-1, with a tentative D call TRBD1 (5 bases). CDR3 length: 16 amino acids. From germline, CDR1 is LGHNT and CDR2 FRNRAP. V was trimmed by 2 bases and J by 6 bases, leaving 19 bases between them. Here the CDR3 reads CASGLYPTRVAAEAFF. In DNA form, the CDR3 reads TGTGCTAGTGGTTTGTACCCCACCAGGGTGGCGGCTGAAGCTTTCTTT.

Note on this clonotype: One junction end does not reproduce the germline sequence, and a read error may be involved. The chain carries TRBV6-8 and TRBJ1-1, with D possibly being TRBD1 (5 bases). CDR3 length equals 14 residues. From germline, CDR1 is MNHGY and CDR2 SAAAGT. CDR3 residues: CASSDRPMKTEAFF. The CDR3 coding sequence is TGTGCAAGCAGTGACAGACCCATGAAAACTGAAGCTTTCTTT.

This clonotype came up many times. The chain links TRBV28 to TRBJ2-7; D is unclear. Germline assignment: CDR1 MDHEN and CDR2 SYDVKM. The V gene lost 1 base and the J gene lost 2 bases, with 6 bases spanning the gap. CDR3 length: 13 amino acids. The CDR3 reads CASSLYITYEQYF. The CDR3 DNA is TGTGCCAGCAGTTTATACATTACCTACGAGCAGTACTTC. Combining the CDR3 with reference TRBV28 and TRBJ2-7 gives the whole variable domain DVKVTQSSRYLVKRTGEKVFLECVQDMDHENMFWYRQDPGLGLRLIYFSYDVKMKEKGDIPEGYSVSREKKERFSLILESASTNQTSMYLCASSLYITYEQYFGPGTRLTVT.